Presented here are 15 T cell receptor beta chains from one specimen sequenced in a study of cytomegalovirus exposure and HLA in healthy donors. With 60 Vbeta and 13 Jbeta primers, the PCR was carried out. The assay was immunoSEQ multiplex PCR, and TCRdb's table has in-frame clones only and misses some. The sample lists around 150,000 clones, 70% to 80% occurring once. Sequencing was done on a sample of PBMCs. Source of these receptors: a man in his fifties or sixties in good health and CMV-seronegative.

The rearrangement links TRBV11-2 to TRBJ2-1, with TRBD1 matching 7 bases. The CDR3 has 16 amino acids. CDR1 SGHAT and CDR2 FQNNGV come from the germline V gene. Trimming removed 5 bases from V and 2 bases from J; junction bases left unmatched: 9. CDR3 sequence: CASSTLRGRTYNEQFF. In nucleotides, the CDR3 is TGTGCCAGCAGCACCCTGAGGGGGCGAACCTACAATGAGCAGTTCTTC.

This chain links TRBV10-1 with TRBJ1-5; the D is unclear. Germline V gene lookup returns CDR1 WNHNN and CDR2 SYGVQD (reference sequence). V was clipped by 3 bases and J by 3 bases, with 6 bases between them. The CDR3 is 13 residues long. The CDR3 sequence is CASSDGINQPQHF. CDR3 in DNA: TGCGCCAGCAGTGACGGGATCAATCAGCCCCAGCATTTT.

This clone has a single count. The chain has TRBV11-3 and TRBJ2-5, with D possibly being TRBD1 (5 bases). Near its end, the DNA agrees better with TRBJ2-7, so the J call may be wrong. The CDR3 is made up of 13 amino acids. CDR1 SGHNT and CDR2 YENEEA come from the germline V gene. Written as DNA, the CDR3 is TGTGCCAGCAGCCAAACCAGGGCAGGCGAGCAGTACTTC. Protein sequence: CASSQTRAGEQYF.

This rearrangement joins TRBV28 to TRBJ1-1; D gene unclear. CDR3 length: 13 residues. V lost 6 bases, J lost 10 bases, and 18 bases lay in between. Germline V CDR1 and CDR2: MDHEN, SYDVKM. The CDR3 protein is CASRSNGPRGAFF. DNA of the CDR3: TGTGCCAGCAGATCTAACGGGCCCCGGGGAGCTTTCTTT.

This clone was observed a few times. The CDR3 spells CASSTGGGLVNQPQHF. DNA of the CDR3: TGTGCCAGTAGTACGGGAGGGGGGCTCGTCAATCAGCCCCAGCATTTT. V is TRBV19 and J is TRBJ1-5; D might be TRBD1 (6 bases). CDR3 length: 16 residues. With 4 bases removed from V and 3 bases from J, the gap between germline ends came to 16 bases. The germline gives CDR1 LNHDA, CDR2 SQIVND (reference sequence).

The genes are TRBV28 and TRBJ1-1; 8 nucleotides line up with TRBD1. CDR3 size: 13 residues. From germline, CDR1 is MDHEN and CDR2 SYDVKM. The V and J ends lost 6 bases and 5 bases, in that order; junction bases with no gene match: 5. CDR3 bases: TGTGCCAGCAGGTCCACAGGGGGGACTGAAGCTTTCTTT. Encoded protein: CASRSTGGTEAFF.

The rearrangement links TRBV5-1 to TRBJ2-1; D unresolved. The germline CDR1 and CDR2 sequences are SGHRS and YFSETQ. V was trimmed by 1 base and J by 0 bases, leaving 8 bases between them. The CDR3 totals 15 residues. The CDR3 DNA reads TGCGCCAGCAGCTTGAGTGGGCTCTCCTACAATGAGCAGTTCTTC. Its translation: CASSLSGLSYNEQFF.

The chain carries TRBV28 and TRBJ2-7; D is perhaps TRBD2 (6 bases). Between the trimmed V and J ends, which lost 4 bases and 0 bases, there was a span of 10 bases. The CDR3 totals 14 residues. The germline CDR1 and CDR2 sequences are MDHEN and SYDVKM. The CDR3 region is CASSSPGSSYEQYF. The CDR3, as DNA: TGTGCCAGCAGTTCCCCCGGGAGCTCCTACGAGCAGTACTTC.

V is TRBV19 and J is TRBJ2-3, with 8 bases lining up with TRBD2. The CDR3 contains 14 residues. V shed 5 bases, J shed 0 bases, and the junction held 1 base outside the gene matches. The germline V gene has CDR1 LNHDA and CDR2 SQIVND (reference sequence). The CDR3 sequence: CASSASGSTDTQYF. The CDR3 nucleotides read TGTGCCAGTAGTGCTAGCGGGAGCACAGATACGCAGTATTTT.

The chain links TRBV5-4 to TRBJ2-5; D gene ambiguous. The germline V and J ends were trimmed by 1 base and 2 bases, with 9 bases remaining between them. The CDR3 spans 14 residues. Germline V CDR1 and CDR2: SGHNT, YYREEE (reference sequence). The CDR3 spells CASSLMSDQETQYF. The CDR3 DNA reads TGTGCCAGCAGCTTGATGTCAGATCAAGAGACCCAGTACTTC.

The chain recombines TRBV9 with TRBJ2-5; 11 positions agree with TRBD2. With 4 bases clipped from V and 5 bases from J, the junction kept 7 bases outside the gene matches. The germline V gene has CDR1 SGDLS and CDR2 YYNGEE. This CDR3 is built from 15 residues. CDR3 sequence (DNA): TGTGCCAGCAGCCTGACTAGCGGGGTTTGGGAGACCCAGTACTTC. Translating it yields CASSLTSGVWETQYF.

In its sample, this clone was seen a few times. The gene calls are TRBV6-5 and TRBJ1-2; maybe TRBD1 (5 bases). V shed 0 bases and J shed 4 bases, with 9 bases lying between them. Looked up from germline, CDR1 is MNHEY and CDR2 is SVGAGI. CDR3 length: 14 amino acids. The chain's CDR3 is CASSYSGEGYGYTF. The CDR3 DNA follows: TGTGCCAGCAGTTACTCAGGGGAGGGCTATGGCTACACCTTC.

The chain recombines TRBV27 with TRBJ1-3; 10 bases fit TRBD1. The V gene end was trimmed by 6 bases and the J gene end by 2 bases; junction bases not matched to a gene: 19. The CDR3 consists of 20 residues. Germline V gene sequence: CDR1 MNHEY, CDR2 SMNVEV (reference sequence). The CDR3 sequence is CASSPYFMTGGGSAGNTIYF. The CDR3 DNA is TGTGCCAGCAGCCCCTACTTCATGACAGGGGGCGGTTCTGCTGGAAACACCATATATTTT.

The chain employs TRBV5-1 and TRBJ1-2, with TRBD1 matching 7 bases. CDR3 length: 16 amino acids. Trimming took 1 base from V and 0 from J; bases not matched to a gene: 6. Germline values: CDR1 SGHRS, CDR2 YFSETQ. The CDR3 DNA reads TGCGCCAGCAGCTTGCAGCCGACAGGGACTAACTATGGCTACACCTTC. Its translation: CASSLQPTGTNYGYTF.

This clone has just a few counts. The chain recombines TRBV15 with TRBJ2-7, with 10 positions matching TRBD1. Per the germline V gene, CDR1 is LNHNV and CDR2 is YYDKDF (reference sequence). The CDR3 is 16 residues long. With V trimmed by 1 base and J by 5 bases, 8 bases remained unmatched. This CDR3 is CATSRVRQGASHEQYF. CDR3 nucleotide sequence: TGTGCCACCAGCAGAGTTCGACAGGGGGCATCCCACGAGCAGTACTTC.